One sample yielded the 25 T cell receptor beta chains listed below, sequenced in a study of T cell responses to AZD1222 COVID-19 vaccine. The data were produced by immunoSEQ multiplex PCR, yet TCRdb's version contains in-frame clones alone and is incomplete. The table lists some 150,000 clones, roughly 90% of them singletons. Source: peripheral blood, taken 28 days after the second AZD1222 dose. The receptors here all came from an adult who received the AZD1222 COVID-19 vaccine.

This clone was picked up a small number of times. The gene calls are TRBV4-2 and TRBJ2-7; 8 nucleotides align to TRBD2. Germline CDR1 LGHNA, CDR2 YNFKEQ. There are 15 residues in the CDR3. V shed 0 bases and J 0 bases; nucleotides not matched to a gene: 1. In DNA, the CDR3 is TGTGCCAGCAGCCAAGATACTAGCGGCTCCTACGAGCAGTACTTC. Translated: CASSQDTSGSYEQYF.

This chain uses TRBV19 with TRBJ1-6; D gene ambiguous. Germline loops: CDR1 LNHDA, CDR2 SQIVND (reference sequence). This CDR3 region has 13 residues. V gave up 1 base and J gave up 7 bases, with 5 bases separating them. The CDR3: CASSIGGNSPLHF. CDR3 coding DNA: TGTGCCAGTAGTATAGGCGGAAATTCACCCCTCCACTTT.

This clone was picked up one time. The gene calls are TRBV5-4 and TRBJ2-1; D possibly corresponds to TRBD1 (6 bases). From germline, CDR1 is SGHNT and CDR2 YYREEE (reference sequence). The CDR3 spans 15 residues. Trimming removed 6 bases from V and 8 bases from J, with 21 bases in between. CDR3 in amino acids: CASTPRQDILDEQFF. The CDR3 DNA sequence: TGTGCCAGCACCCCCCGACAGGATATCTTGGATGAGCAGTTCTTC.

The rearrangement uses TRBV18 and TRBJ2-1; either TRBD1 or TRBD2 may fit D (5 bases each). Trimming removed 3 bases at V and 6 bases at J, with 15 bases between. This CDR3 is 15 amino acids long. Germline CDR1 reads KGHSH; CDR2 reads LQKENI. The CDR3 spells CASSPGTVWGNEQFF. The CDR3 nucleotides are TGTGCCAGCTCACCGGGGACCGTGTGGGGCAATGAGCAGTTCTTC.

The J gene is TRBJ1-6, the V gene TRBV6-1, with 8 bases identical to TRBD1. Germline V gene sequence: CDR1 MNHNS, CDR2 SASEGT. The CDR3 loop spans 14 amino acids. J was trimmed by 8 bases and V by 2 bases; bases with no gene match: 2. The CDR3 bases are TGTGCCAGCAGTGAACTACAGGGGGATTCACCCCTCCACTTT. Its translation: CASSELQGDSPLHF.

This rearrangement joins TRBV11-2 to TRBJ2-3, with 9 positions matching TRBD2. V was clipped by 1 base and J by 5 bases; unmatched bases: 4. This CDR3 spans 15 amino acids. Germline loops: CDR1 SGHAT, CDR2 FQNNGV. The CDR3 nucleotides are TGTGCCAGCAGCTTAGGGGCGGGAGGGATAGATACGCAGTATTTT. It yields the protein CASSLGAGGIDTQYF.

The rearrangement uses TRBV19 and TRBJ1-1, with unresolved D. Germline V CDR1 and CDR2: LNHDA, SQIVND (reference sequence). Trimming left V 0 bases short and J 0 bases short, with 11 bases between. CDR3 length: 16 residues. The CDR3 protein is CASSIEGYGVNTEAFF. The CDR3 DNA sequence: TGTGCCAGTAGTATAGAAGGGTATGGGGTGAACACTGAAGCTTTCTTT.

The chain joins TRBV5-1 to TRBJ1-6; no firm D call. The V and J ends lost 0 bases and 8 bases respectively, with 15 bases between them. The CDR3 contains 16 residues. Germline V lookup: CDR1 SGHRS, CDR2 YFSETQ. CDR3 coding DNA: TGCGCCAGCAGCTTGGAGGCTTCGTTTGTAGATTCACCCCTCCACTTT. Protein: CASSLEASFVDSPLHF.

This clone has only a few counts. The rearrangement joins TRBV2 to TRBJ1-1; 8 bases match TRBD1. Trimming removed 6 bases from V and 1 base from J; junction bases left unmatched: 7. This CDR3 comprises 15 residues. Germline loops: CDR1 SNHLY, CDR2 FYNNEI. The CDR3, as DNA: TGTGCCAGCAGCAGAAGACAGGGGTGGAACACTGAAGCTTTCTTT. This sequence encodes CASSRRQGWNTEAFF.

This chain's CDR3 is CASSLEPGFRFF. In nucleotides, the CDR3 is TGCGCCAGCAGCTTGGAACCCGGTTTTCGGTTCTTC. This chain links TRBV5-1 with TRBJ2-1; D unresolved. CDR3 length: 12 residues. Germline assignment: CDR1 SGHRS and CDR2 YFSETQ. Trimming left V 0 bases short and J 15 bases short, with 13 bases between.

This sequence joins TRBV7-3 and TRBJ2-1, with D possibly TRBD2 on 6 matching bases. V gave up 1 base and J gave up 2 bases, with 9 bases separating them. CDR1 and CDR2 (germline): SGHTA, FQGTGA. The length of the CDR3 is 15 residues. In DNA, the CDR3 is TGTGCCAGCAGCTTAAGTCGGGAGACCTACAATGAGCAGTTCTTC. Amino acids: CASSLSRETYNEQFF.

This CDR3 is CASSHDGSYGYTF. The CDR3, as DNA: TGTGCCAGCAGCCACGATGGATCCTATGGCTACACCTTC. The chain couples TRBV6-1 to TRBJ1-2, with D unresolved. The V gene's germline CDR1 is MNHNS and CDR2 SASEGT. The CDR3 has 13 residues. Between the trimmed V and J ends, which lost 6 bases and 4 bases, there was a span of 12 bases.

The J gene is TRBJ1-4, the V gene TRBV5-1; D not resolved. The germline gives CDR1 SGHRS, CDR2 YFSETQ. The CDR3 is made up of 12 amino acids. Trimming cost V 0 bases and J 7 bases, with 4 bases left between them. Here the CDR3 reads CASSLDSEKLFF. CDR3 in DNA: TGCGCCAGCAGCTTGGACAGTGAAAAACTGTTTTTT. The full variable domain, its missing parts supplied by reference TRBV5-1 and TRBJ1-4, is KAGVTQTPRYLIKTRGQQVTLSCSPISGHRSVSWYQQTPGQGLQFLFEYFSETQRNKGNFPGRFSGRQFSNSRSEMNVSTLELGDSALYLCASSLDSEKLFFGSGTQLSVL.

The chain is built from TRBV7-9 and TRBJ1-4, with no clear D. Trimming pared 1 base from V and 6 bases from J, leaving 12 bases between. The CDR3 contains 15 residues. Germline-derived CDR1 and CDR2 are SEHNR and FQNEAQ (reference sequence). The CDR3: CASSLEEGLDEKLFF. The CDR3 DNA sequence: TGTGCCAGCAGCTTAGAGGAGGGTCTGGATGAAAAACTGTTTTTT.

The gene calls are TRBV5-1 and TRBJ1-4; D possibly corresponds to TRBD1 (5 bases). The CDR3 sequence is 14 residues long. The V end was cut by 3 bases, the J end by 3 bases, with 9 bases between. Per the germline V gene, CDR1 is SGHRS and CDR2 is YFSETQ. For the CDR3, the DNA is TGCGCCAGCAGCTGGGGCCCCCCTAATGAAAAACTGTTTTTT. Translating it yields CASSWGPPNEKLFF.

The CDR3 here is CASSEEDRSTDTQYF. The CDR3 DNA follows: TGCGCCAGCAGTGAGGAGGACCGCAGCACAGATACGCAGTATTTT. The chain combines TRBV10-1 with TRBJ2-3; D is unresolved. The ends were cut back, 2 bases at V and 0 bases at J, with 9 bases in the middle. CDR1 WNHNN and CDR2 SYGVQD come from the germline V gene (reference sequence). This CDR3 contains 15 residues.

The rearrangement joins TRBV7-2 to TRBJ1-2; D is undetermined. Trimming left V 2 bases short and J 5 bases short, with 12 bases between. The CDR3 sequence is 14 residues long. Germline CDR1 SGHTA, CDR2 FQGNSA. This chain's CDR3 is CASSLTWQEYGYTF. In DNA form, the CDR3 reads TGTGCCAGCAGCTTAACTTGGCAGGAATATGGCTACACCTTC.

This rearrangement joins TRBV10-3 to TRBJ1-5, with D hard to call. Per germline, CDR1 ENHRY and CDR2 SYGVKD. This CDR3 contains 12 residues. Between the trimmed V and J ends, which lost 2 bases and 6 bases, there was a span of 5 bases. The CDR3 spells CAISEVGQPQHF. For the CDR3, the DNA is TGTGCCATCAGTGAGGTAGGTCAGCCCCAGCATTTT.

J is TRBJ1-6 and V is TRBV6-5, with D possibly matching TRBD1 (5 bases). The V end was cut by 9 bases, the J end by 0 bases, with 12 bases between. The CDR3 totals 15 residues. Germline loops: CDR1 MNHEY, CDR2 SVGAGI. CDR3 DNA: TGTGCCAGTCCTGGGGGAGACTCCTATAATTCACCCCTCCACTTT. Translated, it gives CASPGGDSYNSPLHF.

J is TRBJ1-4 and V is TRBV14; D is possibly TRBD1 (6 bases). The CDR3 runs to 16 residues. The V end was cut by 0 bases, the J end by 8 bases, with 16 bases between. Germline loops: CDR1 SGHDN, CDR2 FVKESK. The CDR3 loop is CASSQEGGARGEKLFF. CDR3 DNA sequence: TGTGCCAGCAGCCAAGAAGGGGGGGCGCGAGGCGAAAAACTGTTTTTT.

The rearrangement joins TRBV21-1 to TRBJ2-7; the DNA was not compared with TRBD2, the D call given in the table. TRBV21-1 is assigned pseudogene status. CDR3 size: 11 residues. Written as DNA, the CDR3 is TGTGCCAGCTTATTTCCCTACGAGCAGTACTTC. Its translation is CASLFPYEQYF.

In nucleotides, the CDR3 is TGTGCCAGCAGCCATTGGACAGGGAGCTCCTACAATGAGCAGTTCTTC. It yields the protein CASSHWTGSSYNEQFF. The gene calls are TRBV7-9 and TRBJ2-1; 8 bases are a match to TRBD1. Germline CDR1 and CDR2: SEHNR and FQNEAQ (reference sequence). The CDR3 consists of 16 residues. V lost 5 bases and J lost 0; bases outside the gene matches: 6.

The J gene is TRBJ1-2, the V gene TRBV5-4; D perhaps matches TRBD1 (5 bases). The CDR3 is 16 amino acids. Germline CDR1 reads SGHNT; CDR2 reads YYREEE (reference sequence). V lost 4 bases and J lost 1, with 17 bases in between. CDR3 nucleotide sequence: TGTGCCAGCAGCCCGGGGGGGGTCAGAGTTAACTATGGCTACACCTTC. Amino acid sequence: CASSPGGVRVNYGYTF.

In its sample, this clone was seen once. V and J are TRBV9 and TRBJ2-7, with D perhaps TRBD1 (6 bases). The CDR3 runs to 16 residues. Trimming removed 4 bases at V and 8 bases at J, with 25 bases between. CDR1 is SGDLS and CDR2 is YYNGEE in the germline V gene. Here the CDR3 DNA reads TGTGCCAGCAGCCTTACTACAGGAATCCCAGGGGCCAAGCAGTACTTC. Translation gives CASSLTTGIPGAKQYF.

The chain carries TRBV3-1 (or the pseudogene TRBV3-2) and TRBJ2-3, with 15 positions matching TRBD2. CDR3 size: 18 residues. Germline trimming cut 0 bases from V and 3 bases from J; bases unmatched to any gene: 4. Germline V lookup: CDR1 LGHDT, CDR2 YNNKEL (reference sequence). DNA of the CDR3: TGTGCCAGCAGCCAAGAACCGGGACTAGCGGGGGGAACAGATACGCAGTATTTT. Translation gives CASSQEPGLAGGTDTQYF.